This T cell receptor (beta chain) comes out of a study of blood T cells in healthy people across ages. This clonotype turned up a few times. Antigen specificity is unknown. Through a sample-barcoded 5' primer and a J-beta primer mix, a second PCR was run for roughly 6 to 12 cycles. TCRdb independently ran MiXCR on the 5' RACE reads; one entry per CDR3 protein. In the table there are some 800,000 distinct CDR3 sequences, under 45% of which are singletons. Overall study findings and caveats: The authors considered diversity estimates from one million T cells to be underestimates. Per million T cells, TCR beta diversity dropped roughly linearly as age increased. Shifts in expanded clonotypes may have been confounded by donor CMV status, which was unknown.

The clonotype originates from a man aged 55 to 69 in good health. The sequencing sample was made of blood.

CDR3 DNA: TGTGCCAGCAGTGGCTGGGTAGTAGCGGGGGCTGGGCAAGAGACCCAGTACTTC. As protein: CASSGWVVAGAGQETQYF. The chain is built from TRBV27 and TRBJ2-5; TRBD2 matches at 9 bases. With V trimmed by 5 bases and J by 2 bases, 15 bases remained unmatched. Germline V lookup: CDR1 MNHEY, CDR2 SMNVEV (reference sequence). This CDR3 is 18 amino acids long.